The rows below give T cell receptor beta chains drawn from one sample of a study of shared clonotypes between healthy human individuals. TCRdb keeps only in-frame clones here, not all; method: immunoSEQ multiplex PCR. The sample yields about 960,000 clones, around three quarters seen once. Input material: memory CD4+ T cells sorted from blood. Every receptor here comes from a man younger than 35 in good health. Both conserved end residues are part of each CDR3. Clone size, where shown, is once, few, many, or a class for clones that have expanded.

v_call clone_size cdr3_aa
TRBV5-1 . CASSLGGGLDIQYF
TRBV7-9 . CASSLAGTGTDTQYF
TRBV11-2 . CASSRRDTQYF
TRBV27 few CASSPPYSSYEQYF
TRBV5-4 . CASSSRVASTDTQYF
TRBV9 . CASSVAPTVPNEKLFF
TRBV25-1 few CASSESGRGNSPLHF
TRBV7-3 . CASGTGGQSGANVLTF
TRBV12-2 . CASRFKGPEGQETQYF
TRBV5-4 . CASSFWAETQYF
TRBV2 few CASERLGGNTEAFF
TRBV18 . CASSQSYQPVDTQYF
TRBV19 . CASSFGAGRTSGANVLTF
TRBV18 . CASSPSQGSSGNTIYF
TRBV5-1 . CASSLRQGGNTEAFF
TRBV2 . CASSLTGGYTF
TRBV7-2 . CATGSRASTDTQYF
TRBV19 . CASIDRVGTEAFF
TRBV7-8 . CASSLELAGSSYEQYF
TRBV7-8 once CASSPGTDRNEKLFF
TRBV5-1 . CASSRDRVNEKLFF
TRBV6-6 few CASTSGPGIMNTEAFF
TRBV2 . CASSGQGGTEAFF
TRBV7-2 . CASSPRTGSDGYTF
TRBV10-3 . CAISESGKETQYF
TRBV19 . CASSIGGYWTNEQFF
TRBV5-1 . CASSLDSGRVGELFF